The clone carrying this T cell receptor beta chain has just one count. The same CDR3 also results from other DNA sequences found in this sample. This specimen comes from a study of blood T cell repertoires in COVID-19. About the study: Material from acute and convalescent COVID-19 was sourced from the United States, Italy and Spain. Sample material is recorded as cDNA or gDNA derived from T cells, B-cell-depleted T cells, or PBMCs.

In the authors' workflow: Reference gene primer amplification gave estimated nucleated cell counts. Generated by immunoSEQ multiplex PCR, the TCRdb table keeps only in-frame clones and is missing some. From that table come the V and J calls and clone size; the DNA was used to work out D and trimming. This table has around 140,000 clones, more than 70% appearing once. The germline V gene encodes CDR1 SGHAT and CDR2 FQNNGV. There are 14 residues in the CDR3. Deletions cut 0 bases from V and 4 bases from J, with 7 bases between. The sample comprised peripheral blood. The sequence derives from a woman aged 55 to 70 with acute or convalescent COVID-19. V and J are TRBV11-2 and TRBJ1-5; tentatively, D is TRBD1 (6 bases). CDR3 in amino acids: CASSLDRGNQPQHF. Written as DNA, the CDR3 is TGTGCCAGCAGCTTAGACAGGGGAAATCAGCCCCAGCATTTT.